This T cell receptor (beta chain) emerged from a study of shared T cell receptors in the human thymus (TCRdb year 2021). Turning to the overall study: The study examined how the human thymus generates shared, self-reactive T-cell receptor alpha chains.

V and J are trimmed by 3 bases and 3 bases, and the gene matches miss 11 bases of the junction. Reading the germline V gene gives CDR1 SGHRS and CDR2 YFSETQ. Taken from cysteine to phenylalanine, the CDR3 has 19 residues. Just CDR3 DNA is preserved here, 57 bases in frame from base 1. Of note for this clone: It lacks a known antigen. There are no base qualities to consult, and no much larger clone falls within one base.

Libraries were made using the immunoSEQ multiplex PCR assay. Not all clones reach the TCRdb copy of this immuneACCESS table, which keeps in-frame sequences only. Checked studies attribute under half of the gap to unresolved V genes and leave the rest unexplained. This sample gives approximately 760,000 clones in total; 80% to 90% of them show up just once. The ten largest clones add up to 0.008% to 0.011% of the sample. These same data were also listed under a study on human thymus T cells. As described in the second report: In Finland, the donors were immunologically healthy infants who were having open corrective cardiac surgery for congenital heart defects. The thymus tissue came from surgical resects taken out during corrective cardiac surgery. Biased V and J gene segment usage appeared to be present in both thymic and peripheral blood repertoires. The related research reported highly overlapping thymic TCR repertoires among unrelated individuals. The study described the TCR alpha and beta repertoires in roughly 8 infant thymus samples and a handful of matching peripheral blood samples. Donor ages ranged from about 7 to 244 days, and the cohort comprised 5 to 7 male and two female infants. After being mechanically released from the tissue, thymocytes were kept at -70 degrees C in pellets of about 8.5-32 million cells. A QIAsymphony instrument was used to extract genomic DNA from frozen cell pellets. The immunoSEQ multiplex PCR assay was used to amplify the TCRB and TCRAD loci from a standardized quantity of quality-controlled genomic DNA. The amplicons covered the V(D)J region and were long enough to include the CDR3 and to identify the V and J genes. Amplicon sequencing was performed on an Illumina platform through the commercial immunoSEQ service. Primer bias and sequencing errors were corrected using previously described methods, and TCRAD and TCRB definitions followed the IMGT database. Analysis of the repertoires was done with immunoSEQ Analyzer 3.0 and VDJTools and included basic statistics, V/J segment usage, diversity estimates, rarefaction and pairwise overlap. Diversity was estimated using the Chao1, ChaoE, Efron-Thisted, Shannon and inverse Simpson indices, and was also estimated on datasets down-sampled to the size of the smallest sample. Repertoire overlap was assessed by strict matching of CDR3 nucleotide sequence, V gene and J gene, and clustering was done by Jaccard-based multidimensional scaling. On average, thymus samples yielded roughly 770,000 unique TCRB clonotypes, whereas blood samples yielded 65,000 to 100,000.

Rearrangement joined TRBV5-1 to TRBJ2-6, with 11 middle bases fitting TRBD1. The source of this sequence is a girl under three years old with a congenital heart defect. Donor details come from another sample of the same person, matched by shared clones. Specimen: thymocytes. The base sequence is TGCGCCAGCAGCTGCGGTCCTAGGGACAGGGGGTTTGGGGCCAACGTCCTGACTTTC. It translates to CASSCGPRDRGFGANVLTF.